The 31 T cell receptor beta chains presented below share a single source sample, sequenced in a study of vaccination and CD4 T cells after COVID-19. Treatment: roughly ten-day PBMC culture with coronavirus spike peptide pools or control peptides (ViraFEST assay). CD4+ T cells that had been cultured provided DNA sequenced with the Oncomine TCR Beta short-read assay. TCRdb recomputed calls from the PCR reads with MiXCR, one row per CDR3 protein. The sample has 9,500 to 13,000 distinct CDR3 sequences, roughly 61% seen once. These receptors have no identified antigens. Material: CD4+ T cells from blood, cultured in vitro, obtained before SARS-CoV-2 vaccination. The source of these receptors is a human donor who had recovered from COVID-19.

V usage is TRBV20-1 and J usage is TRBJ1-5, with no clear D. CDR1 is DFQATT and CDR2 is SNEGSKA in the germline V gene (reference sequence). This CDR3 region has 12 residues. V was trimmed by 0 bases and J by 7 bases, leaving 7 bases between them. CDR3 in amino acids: CSAREGRQPQHF. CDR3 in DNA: TGCAGTGCTAGAGAAGGGAGGCAGCCCCAGCATTTT.

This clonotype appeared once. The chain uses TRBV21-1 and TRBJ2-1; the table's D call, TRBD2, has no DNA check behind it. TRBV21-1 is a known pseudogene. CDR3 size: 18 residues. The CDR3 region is CASSSQGLAGPSYNEQFF. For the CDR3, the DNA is TGTGCCAGCAGCTCCCAGGGGCTAGCGGGCCCCTCCTACAATGAGCAGTTCTTC.

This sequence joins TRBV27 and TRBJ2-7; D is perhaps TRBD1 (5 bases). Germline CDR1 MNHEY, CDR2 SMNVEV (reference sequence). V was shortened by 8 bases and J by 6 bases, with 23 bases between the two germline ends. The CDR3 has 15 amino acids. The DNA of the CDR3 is TGTGCCAGCGCCGGATTGGGGCGTGATACCGGCGAGCAGTACTTC. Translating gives CASAGLGRDTGEQYF.

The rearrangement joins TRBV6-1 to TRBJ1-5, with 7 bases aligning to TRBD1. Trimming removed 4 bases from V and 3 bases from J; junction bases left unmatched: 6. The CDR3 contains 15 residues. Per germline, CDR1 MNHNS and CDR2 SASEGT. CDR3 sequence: CASSAAGGSNQPQHF. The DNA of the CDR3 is TGTGCCAGCAGTGCAGCAGGGGGGTCCAATCAGCCCCAGCATTTT.

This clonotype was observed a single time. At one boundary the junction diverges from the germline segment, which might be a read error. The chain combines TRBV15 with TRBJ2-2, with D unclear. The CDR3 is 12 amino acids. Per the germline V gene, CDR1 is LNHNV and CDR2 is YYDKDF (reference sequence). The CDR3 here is CATNRARGELFF. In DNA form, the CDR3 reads TGTGCCACCAACAGAGCCCGAGGGGAGCTGTTTTTT.

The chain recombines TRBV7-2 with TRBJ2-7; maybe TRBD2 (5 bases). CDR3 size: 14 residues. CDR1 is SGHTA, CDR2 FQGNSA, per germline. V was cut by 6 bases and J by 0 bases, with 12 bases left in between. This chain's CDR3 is CASRIEGSSYEQYF. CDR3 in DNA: TGTGCCAGCAGGATTGAGGGAAGCTCCTACGAGCAGTACTTC.

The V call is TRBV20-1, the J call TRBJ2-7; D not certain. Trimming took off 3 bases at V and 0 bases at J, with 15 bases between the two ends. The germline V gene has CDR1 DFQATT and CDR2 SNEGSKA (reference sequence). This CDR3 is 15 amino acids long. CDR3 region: CSASFLIQNSYEQYF. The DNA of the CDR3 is TGCAGTGCTAGCTTTTTGATCCAAAACTCCTACGAGCAGTACTTC.

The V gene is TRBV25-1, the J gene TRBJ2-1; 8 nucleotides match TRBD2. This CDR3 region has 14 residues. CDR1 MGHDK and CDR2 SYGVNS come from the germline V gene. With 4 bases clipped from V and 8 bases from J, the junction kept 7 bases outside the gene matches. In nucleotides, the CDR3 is TGTGCCAGCAGTGGAGCGGGAGATATGCATGAGCAGTTCTTC. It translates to CASSGAGDMHEQFF. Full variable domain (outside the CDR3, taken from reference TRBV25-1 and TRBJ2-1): EADIYQTPRYLVIGTGKKITLECSQTMGHDKMYWYQQDPGMELHLIHYSYGVNSTEKGDLSSESTVSRIRTEHFPLTLESARPSHTSQYLCASSGAGDMHEQFFGPGTRLTVL.

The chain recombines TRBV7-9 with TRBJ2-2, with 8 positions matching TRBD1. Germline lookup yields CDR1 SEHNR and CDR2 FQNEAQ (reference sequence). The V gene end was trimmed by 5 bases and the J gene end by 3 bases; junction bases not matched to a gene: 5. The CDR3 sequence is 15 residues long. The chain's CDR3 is CASSAGQGHTGELFF. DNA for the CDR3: TGTGCCAGCAGCGCCGGACAGGGACACACCGGGGAGCTGTTTTTT.

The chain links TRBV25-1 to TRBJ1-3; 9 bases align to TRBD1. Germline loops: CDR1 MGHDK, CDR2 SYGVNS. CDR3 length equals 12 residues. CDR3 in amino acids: CASTGGGNTIYF. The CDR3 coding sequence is TGTGCTTCGACAGGGGGTGGAAACACCATATATTTT. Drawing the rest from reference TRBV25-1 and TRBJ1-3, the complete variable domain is EADIYQTPRYLVIGTGKKITLECSQTMGHDKMYWYQQDPGMELHLIHYSYGVNSTEKGDLSSESTVSRIRTEHFPLTLESARPSHTSQYLCASTGGGNTIYFGEGSWLTVV.

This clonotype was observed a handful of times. DNA of the CDR3: TGTGCCACCAGCAGAAAGACAGGGGGGTACACTGAAGCTTTCTTT. This sequence encodes CATSRKTGGYTEAFF. The rearrangement joins TRBV15 to TRBJ1-1; 9 nucleotides agree with TRBD1. The germline V gene has CDR1 LNHNV and CDR2 YYDKDF (reference sequence). This CDR3 comprises 15 residues. The V segment lost 2 bases and the J segment 3 bases; nucleotides outside the gene matches: 4.

The CDR3 loop is CSAPTRVDYNSPLHF. The CDR3 nucleotides are TGCAGTGCTCCCACCCGAGTCGACTATAATTCACCCCTCCACTTT. This chain connects TRBV20-1 to TRBJ1-6; D is ambiguous. This CDR3 is 15 amino acids long. Germline V CDR1 and CDR2: DFQATT, SNEGSKA (reference sequence). V shed 5 bases and J shed 3 bases, with 14 bases lying between them.

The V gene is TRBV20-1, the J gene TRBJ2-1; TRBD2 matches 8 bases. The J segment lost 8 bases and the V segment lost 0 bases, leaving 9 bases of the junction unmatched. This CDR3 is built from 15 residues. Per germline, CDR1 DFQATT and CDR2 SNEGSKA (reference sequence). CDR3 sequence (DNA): TGCAGTGCTAGAGACGGGAGGGCCGTGACGGATGAGCAGTTCTTC. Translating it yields CSARDGRAVTDEQFF.

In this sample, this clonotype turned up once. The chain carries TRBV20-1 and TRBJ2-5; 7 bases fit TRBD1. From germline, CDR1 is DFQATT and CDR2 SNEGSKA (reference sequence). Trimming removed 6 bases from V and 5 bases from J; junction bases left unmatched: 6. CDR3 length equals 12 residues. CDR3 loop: CSASRQGETQYF. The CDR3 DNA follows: TGCAGTGCCTCGAGACAGGGCGAGACCCAGTACTTC.

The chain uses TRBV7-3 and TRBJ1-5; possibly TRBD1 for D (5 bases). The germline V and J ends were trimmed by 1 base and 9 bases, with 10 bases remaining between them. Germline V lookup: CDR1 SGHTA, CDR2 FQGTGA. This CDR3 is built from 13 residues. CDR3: CASSLMQGGPQHF. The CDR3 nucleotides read TGTGCCAGCAGCTTAATGCAGGGTGGGCCCCAGCATTTT. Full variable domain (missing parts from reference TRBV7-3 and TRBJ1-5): GAGVSQTPSNKVTEKGKYVELRCDPISGHTALYWYRQSLGQGPEFLIYFQGTGAADDSGLPNDRFFAVRPEGSVSTLKIQRTERGDSAVYLCASSLMQGGPQHFGDGTRLSIL.

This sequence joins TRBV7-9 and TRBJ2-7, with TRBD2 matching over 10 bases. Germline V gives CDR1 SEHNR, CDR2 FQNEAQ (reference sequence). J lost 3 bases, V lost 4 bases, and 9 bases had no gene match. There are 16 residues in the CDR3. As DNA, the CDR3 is TGTGCCAGCAGCTCGCGACTAGCGGGTATAGACTACGAGCAGTACTTC. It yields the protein CASSSRLAGIDYEQYF.

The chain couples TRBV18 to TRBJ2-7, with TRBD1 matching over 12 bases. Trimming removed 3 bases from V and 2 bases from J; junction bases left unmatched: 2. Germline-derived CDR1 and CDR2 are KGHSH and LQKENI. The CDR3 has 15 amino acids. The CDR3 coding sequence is TGTGCCAGCTCACCGGGACAGGGGGCAGCCTACGAGCAGTACTTC. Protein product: CASSPGQGAAYEQYF.

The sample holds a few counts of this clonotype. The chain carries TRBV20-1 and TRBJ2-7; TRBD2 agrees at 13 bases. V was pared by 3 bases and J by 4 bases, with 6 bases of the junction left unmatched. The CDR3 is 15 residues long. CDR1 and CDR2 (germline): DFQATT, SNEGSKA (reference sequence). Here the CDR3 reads CSASRTSGSKYEQYF. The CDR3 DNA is TGCAGTGCTAGCAGGACTAGCGGGAGTAAATACGAGCAGTACTTC.

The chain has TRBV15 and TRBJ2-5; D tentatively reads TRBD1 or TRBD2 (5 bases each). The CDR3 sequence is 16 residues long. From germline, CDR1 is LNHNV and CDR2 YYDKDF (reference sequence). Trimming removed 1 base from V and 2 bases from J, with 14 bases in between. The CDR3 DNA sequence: TGTGCCACCAGCAGAGGACAAGGAGAGGGGCAAGAGACCCAGTACTTC. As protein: CATSRGQGEGQETQYF.

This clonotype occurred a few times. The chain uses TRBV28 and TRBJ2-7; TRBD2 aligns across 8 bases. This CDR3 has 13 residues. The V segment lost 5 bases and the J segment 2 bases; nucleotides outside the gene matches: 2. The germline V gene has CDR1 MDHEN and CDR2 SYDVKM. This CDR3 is CASSERETYEQYF. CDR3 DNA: TGTGCCAGCAGTGAGCGGGAGACCTACGAGCAGTACTTC.

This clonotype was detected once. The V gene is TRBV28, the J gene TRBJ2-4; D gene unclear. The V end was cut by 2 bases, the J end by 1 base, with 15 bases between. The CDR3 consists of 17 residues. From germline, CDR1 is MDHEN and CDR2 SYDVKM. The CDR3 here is CASSLGGLRKAKNIQYF. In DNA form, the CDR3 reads TGTGCCAGCAGTTTAGGCGGCCTTAGGAAGGCCAAAAACATTCAGTACTTC.

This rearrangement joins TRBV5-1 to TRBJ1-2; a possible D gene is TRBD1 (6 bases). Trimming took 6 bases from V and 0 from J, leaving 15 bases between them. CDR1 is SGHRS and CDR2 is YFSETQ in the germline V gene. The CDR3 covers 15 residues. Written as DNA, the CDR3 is TGCGCCAGCAACCCTGGGGCAGGGGCTAACTATGGCTACACCTTC. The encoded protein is CASNPGAGANYGYTF.

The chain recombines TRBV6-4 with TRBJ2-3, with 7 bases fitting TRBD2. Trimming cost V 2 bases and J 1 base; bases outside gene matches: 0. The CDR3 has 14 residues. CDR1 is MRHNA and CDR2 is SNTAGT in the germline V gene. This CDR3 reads CASSDAGGTDTQYF. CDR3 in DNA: TGTGCCAGCAGTGACGCGGGAGGCACAGATACGCAGTATTTT.

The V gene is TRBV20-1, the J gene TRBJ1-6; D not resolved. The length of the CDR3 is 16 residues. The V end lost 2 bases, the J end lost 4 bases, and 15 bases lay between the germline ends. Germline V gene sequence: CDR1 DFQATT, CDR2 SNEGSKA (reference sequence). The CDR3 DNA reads TGCAGTGCTAGATCGACTTATGGGGATTATAATTCACCCCTCCACTTT. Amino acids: CSARSTYGDYNSPLHF.

CDR3: CASSEGLAGGGNTDTQYF. CDR3 in DNA: TGTGCCAGCAGTGAAGGGCTAGCGGGAGGGGGGAACACAGATACGCAGTATTTT. The V and J genes are TRBV6-1 and TRBJ2-3, with 12 bases fitting TRBD2. V dropped 1 base and J dropped 2; count of bases not matched to a gene: 7. The CDR3 has 18 residues. Per the germline V gene, CDR1 is MNHNS and CDR2 is SASEGT.

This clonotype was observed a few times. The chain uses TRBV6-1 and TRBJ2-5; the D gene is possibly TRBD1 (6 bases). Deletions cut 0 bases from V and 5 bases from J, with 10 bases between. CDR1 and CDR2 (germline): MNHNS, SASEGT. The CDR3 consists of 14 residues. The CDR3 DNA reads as TGTGCCAGCAGTGAAGCTACAGGGTTGGAGACCCAGTACTTC. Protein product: CASSEATGLETQYF.

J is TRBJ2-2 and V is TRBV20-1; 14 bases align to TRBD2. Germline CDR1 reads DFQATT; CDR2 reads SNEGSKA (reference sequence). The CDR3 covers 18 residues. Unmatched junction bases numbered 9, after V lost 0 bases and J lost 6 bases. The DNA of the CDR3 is TGCAGTGCTAGAGATGAGACTAGCGGGAGGGCCGGCGCCGGGGAGCTGTTTTTT. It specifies CSARDETSGRAGAGELFF.

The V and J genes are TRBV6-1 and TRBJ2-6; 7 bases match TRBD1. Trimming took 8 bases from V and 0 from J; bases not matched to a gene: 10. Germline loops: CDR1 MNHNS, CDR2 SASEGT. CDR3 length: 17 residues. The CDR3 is CASGHGQVFSGANVLTF. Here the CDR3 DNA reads TGTGCCAGCGGTCACGGACAGGTGTTCTCTGGGGCCAACGTCCTGACTTTC.

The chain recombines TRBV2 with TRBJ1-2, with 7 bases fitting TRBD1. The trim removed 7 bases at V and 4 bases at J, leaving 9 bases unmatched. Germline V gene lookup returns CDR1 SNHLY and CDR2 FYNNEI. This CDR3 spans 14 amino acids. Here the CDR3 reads CASTDGQVGYGYTF. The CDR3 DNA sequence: TGTGCCAGCACCGACGGACAGGTTGGCTATGGCTACACCTTC.

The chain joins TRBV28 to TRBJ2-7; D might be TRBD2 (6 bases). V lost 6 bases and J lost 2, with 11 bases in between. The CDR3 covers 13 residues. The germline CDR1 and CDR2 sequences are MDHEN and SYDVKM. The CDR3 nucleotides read TGTGCCAGCAGCTCGGGACTCCCCTACGAGCAGTACTTC. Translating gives CASSSGLPYEQYF.

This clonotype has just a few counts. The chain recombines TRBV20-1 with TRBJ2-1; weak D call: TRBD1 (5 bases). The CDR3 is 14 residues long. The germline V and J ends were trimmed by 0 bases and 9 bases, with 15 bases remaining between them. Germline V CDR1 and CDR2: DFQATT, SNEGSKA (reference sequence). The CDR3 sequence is CSARDLKGHLEQFF. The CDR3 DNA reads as TGCAGTGCTAGAGATCTCAAGGGGCACCTTGAGCAGTTCTTC.